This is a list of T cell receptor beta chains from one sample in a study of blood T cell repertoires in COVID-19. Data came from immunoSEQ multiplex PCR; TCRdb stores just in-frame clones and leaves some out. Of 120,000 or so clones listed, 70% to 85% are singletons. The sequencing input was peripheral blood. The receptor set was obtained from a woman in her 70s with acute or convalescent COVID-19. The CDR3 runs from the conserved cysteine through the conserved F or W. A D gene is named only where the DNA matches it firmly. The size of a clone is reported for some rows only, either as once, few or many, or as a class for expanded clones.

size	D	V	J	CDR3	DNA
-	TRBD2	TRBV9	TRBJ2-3	CASSPGTSGTDTQYF	TGTGCCAGCAGCCCGGGGACTAGCGGAACAGATACGCAGTATTTT
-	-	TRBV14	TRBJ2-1	CASSQNYGVNEQFF	TGTGCCAGCAGCCAAAACTACGGAGTCAATGAGCAGTTCTTC
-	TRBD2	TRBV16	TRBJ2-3	CASSPTTSGGVKYF	TGTGCCAGCAGCCCCACGACTAGCGGGGGGGTGAAGTATTTT
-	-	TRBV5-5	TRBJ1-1	CASSSERMNTEAFF	TGTGCCAGCAGCTCTGAGAGAATGAACACTGAAGCTTTCTTT
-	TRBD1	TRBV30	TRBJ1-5	CAWEGTGQGIGPQHF	TGTGCCTGGGAGGGTACGGGACAGGGGATTGGGCCCCAGCATTTT
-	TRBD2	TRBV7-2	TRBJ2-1	CASSLASWTSGYYNEQFF	TGTGCCAGCAGCTTAGCTTCCTGGACTAGCGGATACTACAATGAGCAGTTCTTC
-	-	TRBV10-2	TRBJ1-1	CASSPQGNTEAFF	TGCGCCAGCAGTCCACAGGGGAACACTGAAGCTTTCTTT
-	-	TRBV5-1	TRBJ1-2	CASSLTYRELDYGYTF	TGCGCCAGCAGCTTGACATACAGAGAGTTGGACTATGGCTACACCTTC
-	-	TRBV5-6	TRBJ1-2	CASSFRFGEGIYGYTF	TGTGCCAGCAGCTTCCGTTTCGGGGAGGGCATCTATGGCTACACCTTC
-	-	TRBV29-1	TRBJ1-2	CSVEDLYGYTF	TGCAGCGTTGAAGATCTATATGGCTACACCTTC
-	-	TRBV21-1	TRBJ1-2	CASSDTPGQGIINYGYTF	TGTGCCAGCAGCGACACCCCGGGACAGGGAATCATTAACTATGGCTACACCTTC
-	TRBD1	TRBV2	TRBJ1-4	CASAAGTGAEKLFF	TGTGCCAGCGCCGCCGGGACAGGGGCCGAAAAACTGTTTTTT
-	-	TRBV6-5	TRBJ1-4	CASSPLAWGLEKLFF	TGTGCCAGCAGTCCCCTAGCGTGGGGCCTTGAAAAACTGTTTTTT
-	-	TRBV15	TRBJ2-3	CATSRESADTQYF	TGTGCCACCAGCAGAGAATCGGCAGATACGCAGTATTTT
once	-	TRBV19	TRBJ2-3	CASSQRTDTQYF	TGTGCCAGTAGTCAACGGACAGATACGCAGTATTTT
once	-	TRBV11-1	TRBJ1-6	CASSLLQGPYNSPLHF	TGTGCCAGCAGCTTACTTCAGGGCCCCTATAATTCACCCCTCCACTTT
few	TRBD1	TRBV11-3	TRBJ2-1	CASSWGQGEDEQFF	TGTGCCAGCAGCTGGGGACAGGGAGAGGATGAGCAGTTCTTC
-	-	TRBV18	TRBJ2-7	CASSSSGPRDYEQYF	TGTGCCAGCTCCTCTTCGGGCCCCCGGGACTACGAGCAGTACTTC
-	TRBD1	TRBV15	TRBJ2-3	CATSRDRRRGRSDTQYF	TGTGCCACCAGCAGAGATAGGCGCAGGGGGCGGTCAGATACGCAGTATTTT
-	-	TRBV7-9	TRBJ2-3	CASHKGGGGDTQYF	TGTGCCAGCCACAAGGGGGGGGGTGGAGATACGCAGTATTTT
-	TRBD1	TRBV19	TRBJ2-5	CASSTRQGWETQYF	TGTGCCAGTAGTACACGACAGGGATGGGAGACCCAGTACTTC
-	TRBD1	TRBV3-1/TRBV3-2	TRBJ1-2	CASSQAWTGYGYTF	TGTGCCAGCAGCCAAGCCTGGACAGGTTATGGCTACACCTTC
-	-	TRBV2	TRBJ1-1	CASSYRAVGTEAFF	TGTGCCAGCAGCTACAGGGCTGTCGGCACTGAAGCTTTCTTT
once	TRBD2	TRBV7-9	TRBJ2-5	CASSLVASGQETQYF	TGTGCCAGCAGCTTAGTTGCTAGCGGCCAAGAGACCCAGTACTTC
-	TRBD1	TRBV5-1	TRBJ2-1	CASSLVTGGNEQFF	TGCGCCAGCAGCTTGGTGACAGGGGGAAATGAGCAGTTCTTC
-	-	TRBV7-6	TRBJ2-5	CASSLEIAGHQETQYF	TGTGCCAGCAGCTTAGAAATAGCTGGCCACCAAGAGACCCAGTACTTC
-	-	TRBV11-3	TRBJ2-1	CASSLTDGGEQFF	TGTGCCAGCAGCTTAACCGACGGGGGTGAGCAGTTCTTC
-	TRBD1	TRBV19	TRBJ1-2	CATMTGGAPIYGYTF	TGTGCCACAATGACAGGGGGCGCTCCGATTTACGGCTACACCTTC